The text below deals with one T cell receptor (beta chain). Its target is not known. A much larger clonotype is one base distant, so this may be a read error. The record originates from a study of tumor-infiltrating lymphocytes in primary liver carcinoma. Whole-study findings and limits: Roughly 8-24% of top clones, and no more, occurred in all five tumor regions.

Starting material of about 450 ng total RNA yielded TCR beta cDNA via a constant-region primer. Slightly modified ARM-PCR with three nested multiplex PCR rounds yielded TCR beta libraries. Amplification in the first two PCR rounds was performed using TRBV1-TRBV30 forward primers and a C-beta reverse primer for approximately 10 cycles each. Via MiXCR, TCRdb re-called the multiplex PCR reads, giving one row per CDR3 protein. The data hold 100,000 to 150,000 distinct CDR3 sequences, with under 65% observed a single time. The germline gives CDR1 SGHVS, CDR2 FQNEAQ. CDR3 length: 13 amino acids. Investigators took RNA and DNA out together from about 20-30 mg of unsorted bulk tissue. Enrolled patients were chronically infected with HBV and treatment-naive.

The source of this sequence is a woman in her sixties with primary liver carcinoma and hepatitis B virus infection. Sequencing input: liver tumor tissue from sampling region 3. Regarding subset: tumor region T3, left-lateral pole. This sequence joins TRBV7-8 and TRBJ1-6; D unresolved. CDR3 sequence: CASSFFWNSTLHF. The CDR3, as DNA: TGTGCCAGCAGCTTTTTCTGGAATTCAACCCTCCACTTT. Drawing the rest from reference TRBV7-8 and TRBJ1-6, the complete variable domain is GAGVSQSPRYKVAKRGQDVALRCDPISGHVSLFWYQQALGQGPEFLTYFQNEAQLDKSGLPSDRFFAERPEGSVSTLKIQRTQQEDSAVYLCASSFFWNSTLHFGNGTRLTVT.